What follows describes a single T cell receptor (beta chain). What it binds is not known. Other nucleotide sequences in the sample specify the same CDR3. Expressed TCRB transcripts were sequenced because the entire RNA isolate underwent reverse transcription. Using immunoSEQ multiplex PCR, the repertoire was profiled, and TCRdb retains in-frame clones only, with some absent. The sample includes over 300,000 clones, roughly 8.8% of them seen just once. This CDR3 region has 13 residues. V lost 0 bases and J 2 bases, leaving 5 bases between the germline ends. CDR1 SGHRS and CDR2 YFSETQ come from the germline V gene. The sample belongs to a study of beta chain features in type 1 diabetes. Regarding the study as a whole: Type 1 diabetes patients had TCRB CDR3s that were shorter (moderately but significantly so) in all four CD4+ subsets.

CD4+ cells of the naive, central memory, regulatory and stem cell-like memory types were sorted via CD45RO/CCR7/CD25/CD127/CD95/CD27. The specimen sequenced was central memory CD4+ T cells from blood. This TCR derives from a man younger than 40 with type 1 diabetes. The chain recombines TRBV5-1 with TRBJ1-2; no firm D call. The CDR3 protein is CASSLAENYGYTF. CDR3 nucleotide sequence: TGCGCCAGCAGCTTGGCAGAGAACTATGGCTACACCTTC.